This T cell receptor beta chain originates from a study of regulatory T cells in long-lasting Graves disease. Study in general: It was over 5 years of antithyroid drugs, with positive TSH receptor antibodies, that meant persistent Graves' disease. Broader study findings: Among samples with persistent disease, TRBV28, TRBJ1-2 and TRBJ2-5 were favored.

This clonotype was seen only a few times. Antigen specificity is unknown. The germline CDR1 and CDR2 sequences are DFQATT and SNEGSKA (reference sequence). The CDR3 runs to 13 residues. The J segment lost 2 bases and the V segment lost 2 bases, leaving 2 bases of the junction unmatched. For TCR beta, libraries came from iRepertoire HTBI primers and Arm-PCR of CDR3 regions. MiXCR, run by TCRdb on the multiplex PCR reads, gives a single entry per CDR3 protein. This sample has around 460,000 distinct CDR3 sequences, with around a fifth found just once. Time point reported: persistent/refractory GD, antithyroid drugs over 5 years with positive TRAb. Making the TCR library involved RNA that had been extracted from PBMCs. EDTA tubes were used for drawing around 9 milliliters of peripheral blood.

The specimen was peripheral blood mononuclear cells (PBMCs), collected when the disease was refractory, from a patient treated with antithyroid drugs. The TCR was taken from a female donor with Graves disease. This chain joins TRBV20-1 and TRBJ2-5; 7 positions agree with TRBD2. The CDR3 bases are TGCAGTGCTAGACCCGGGGGGCAAGAGACCCAGTACTTC. This encodes CSARPGGQETQYF.